This T cell receptor (beta chain) came from a study of Ad26.COV2.S vaccination and SARS-CoV-2 variants. General study findings and limits: Placebo recipients and vaccine recipients were similar in non-spike TCR breadth. Spike-specific responses of CD8+ and CD4+ T cells were reported to display substantial breadth after vaccination.

Details on this clone: What it binds is unknown.

Treatment meaning: over 15 received Ad26.COV2.S at low or high dose, single or two shots; 5 received placebo; per-sample allocation not given. Sampling took place 63 days after the first vaccine or placebo injection. This vaccine is an Ad26 vector that expresses the Wuhan-strain SARS-CoV-2 spike. Measured with immunoSEQ multiplex PCR; TCRdb has only the in-frame clones, and not every one. Among about 480,000 clones listed, roughly 85% were seen once. Per the germline V gene, CDR1 is SEHNR and CDR2 is FQNEAQ (reference sequence). The CDR3 consists of 13 residues. Trimming took 4 bases from V and 7 from J, leaving 11 bases between them.

The gene calls are TRBV7-9 and TRBJ1-5; D unclear. The source material was peripheral blood, sampled in a trial of Ad26.COV2.S vaccine versus placebo. This TCR came from a person between 18 and 59 years old who received the Ad26.COV2.S COVID-19 vaccine or a placebo. The CDR3 reads CASSSSGDQPQHF. The DNA for the CDR3 is TGTGCCAGCAGCTCCTCAGGCGACCAGCCCCAGCATTTT.